This T cell receptor (beta chain) was recorded in a study of CD8 T cells in Susac syndrome. The CDR3 spans 13 residues. Between the trimmed V and J ends, which lost 7 bases and 0 bases, there was a span of 10 bases. Germline CDR1 SEHNR, CDR2 FQNEAQ (reference sequence). Random-hexamer reverse transcription was applied to about 0.45 to 1 ug RNA. It was immunoSEQ multiplex PCR that amplified TCR beta CDR3 across 54 Vbeta and 13 Jbeta. TCRdb processed the immunoSEQ multiplex PCR reads anew with MiXCR; each CDR3 protein has one entry. The repertoire holds under 550,000 distinct CDR3 sequences, with around 83% as singletons. Sequencing of TCR beta was performed on blood CD8+ T cells and on blood CD4+ T cells.

The sample taken for sequencing was CD8+ T cells from PBMCs. The chain carries TRBV7-9 and TRBJ2-7; D is perhaps TRBD1 (5 bases). The source of this sequence is a human donor with multiple sclerosis. The CDR3 is CASTGPSSYEQYF. The CDR3 coding sequence is TGTGCCAGCACAGGGCCAAGCTCCTACGAGCAGTACTTC.